This TCR beta chain is from a study of T cell responses to AZD1222 COVID-19 vaccine (dated by TCRdb to 2020 to 2022). With respect to the entire study: A total of 230 to 250 trial participants underwent TCR sequencing, of whom roughly 210 received two doses of AZD1222 and some 25 received two doses of the MenACWY control vaccine. Trial participants were enrolled into age subgroups of 18-55, 56-69 and 70-plus years, which contained approximately 150, 28 and 58 TCR-sequenced participants, respectively.

As concerns this clone: It has no known antigen specificity. The sample holds no much larger clone one base away, and base qualities are not on file.

The CDR3 regions of human TCRbeta chains were analyzed by immunosequencing. Under the source paper's analysis protocol: Repertoire TCRs were checked for matches against a reference library of SARS-CoV-2-specific TCRs that had been generated using the MIRA antigen-specificity platform. Breadth meant the fraction of unique TCRs that were SARS-CoV-2-associated, whereas depth meant the fraction of total T cells that were SARS-CoV-2-associated. Each spike-specific TCR was assigned to its reactive spike region and to a CD4 or CD8 class using the MIRA data. Log10-transformed breadth and depth values were compared by one-way ANOVA with Sidak's multiple comparisons tests. TCRdb provides this immuneACCESS table in a form limited to in-frame rearrangements. Some clones are lacking; in checked studies, under half of them reflect an unresolved V gene, and why the rest are absent is not known. That table supplies the V and J calls and clone size; D and trimming were determined from the DNA. Within this sample are about 110,000 clones, with 92% of them counted one time only. The ten largest clonotypes hold less than 2.5% of the sample.

Broader findings and caveats from the paper: Participants were mostly white British and included more females than males, and it was suggested by the authors that clonal diversity may have been underestimated. Spike-specific TCR breadth and depth rose significantly after two AZD1222 doses compared with day 0 and with MenACWY recipients. Vaccine-associated CD4 TCRs spanned the whole spike protein, with dominant responses in regions 160-218 and 743-854. Conclusions about previously exposed vaccinees were limited because only six AZD1222 recipients were SARS-CoV-2 seropositive at baseline. Nearly half of unique spike-specific TCRs reportedly recognized epitopes outside regions mutated in the B.1.351 and B.1.1.7 variants. Because no samples from the day 14 peak response were available, repertoires could be characterized only after the peak T cell response. In the small 56-69-year group, the increase in depth fell short of significance, most likely because of low power.

The time point tag for this specimen amounts to: about 28 days (+/-7) after the second vaccine dose. Because spike-specific TCR depth and breadth did not differ between the two schedules, AZD1222 recipients who got a second dose at roughly 4 weeks were pooled with those who got a second dose at roughly 12 weeks. The vaccinee samples were drawn from two UK trials, COV001 and COV002, one of which was a single-blind randomized controlled phase 2/3 trial testing AZD1222 (ChAdOx1 nCoV-19) in healthy adults. For TCRbeta chain sequencing, PBMC samples from trial participants were taken at day 0 and at day 28 after the second dose. The TCR sequence derives from an adult who received the AZD1222 COVID-19 vaccine. The input for sequencing was peripheral blood, taken 28 days after the second AZD1222 dose.

The bases read TGTGCCAGCAGCTCCTCGACCCGGGCCGGTGGGTACAATGAGCAGTTCTTC. Translated, this gives CASSSSTRAGGYNEQFF. Here the chain combines TRBV3-1 (or the pseudogene TRBV3-2) and TRBJ2-1; the D gene cannot be named for sure. The germline V gene (reference sequence) specifies LGHDT as CDR1 and YNNKEL as CDR2. The junction shows trimming of 5 bases on V and 4 bases on J, plus 21 bases between the germline ends. The CDR3 runs 17 amino acids, cysteine and phenylalanine included. Only the CDR3 DNA is retained, 51 bases long and in frame from the first base.